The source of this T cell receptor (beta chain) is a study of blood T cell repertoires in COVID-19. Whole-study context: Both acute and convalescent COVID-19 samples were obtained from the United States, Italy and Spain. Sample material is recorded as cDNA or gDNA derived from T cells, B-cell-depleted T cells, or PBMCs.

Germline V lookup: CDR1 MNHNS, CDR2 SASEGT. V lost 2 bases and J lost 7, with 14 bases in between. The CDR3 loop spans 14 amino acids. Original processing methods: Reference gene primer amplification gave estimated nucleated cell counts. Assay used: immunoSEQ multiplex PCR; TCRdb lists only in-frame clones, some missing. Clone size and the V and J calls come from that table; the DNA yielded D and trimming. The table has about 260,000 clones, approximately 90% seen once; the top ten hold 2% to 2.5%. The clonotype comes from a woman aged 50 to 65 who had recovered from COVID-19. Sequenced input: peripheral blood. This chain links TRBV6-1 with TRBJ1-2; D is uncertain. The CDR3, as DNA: TGTGCCAGCAGTGAAAGAGGAGGGCGTACTGGCTACACCTTC. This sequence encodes CASSERGGRTGYTF.